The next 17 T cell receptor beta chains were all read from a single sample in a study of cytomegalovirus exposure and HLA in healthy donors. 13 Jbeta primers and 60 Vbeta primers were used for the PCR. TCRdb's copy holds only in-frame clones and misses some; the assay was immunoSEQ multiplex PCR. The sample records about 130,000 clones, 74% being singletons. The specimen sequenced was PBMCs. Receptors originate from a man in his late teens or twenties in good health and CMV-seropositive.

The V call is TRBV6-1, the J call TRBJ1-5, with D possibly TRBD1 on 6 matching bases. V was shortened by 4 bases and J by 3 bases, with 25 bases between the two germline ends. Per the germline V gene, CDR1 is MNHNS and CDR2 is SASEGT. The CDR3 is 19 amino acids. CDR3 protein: CASSGLRGGLVQSNQPQHF. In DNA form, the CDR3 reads TGTGCCAGCAGTGGCCTAAGGGGGGGGTTGGTACAGTCCAATCAGCCCCAGCATTTT.

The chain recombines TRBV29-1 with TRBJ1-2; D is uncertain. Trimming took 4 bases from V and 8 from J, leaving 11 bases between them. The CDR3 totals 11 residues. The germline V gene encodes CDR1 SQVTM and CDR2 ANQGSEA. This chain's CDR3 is CSVGGLRGYTF. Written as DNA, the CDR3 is TGCAGCGTTGGAGGGCTAAGGGGCTACACCTTC.

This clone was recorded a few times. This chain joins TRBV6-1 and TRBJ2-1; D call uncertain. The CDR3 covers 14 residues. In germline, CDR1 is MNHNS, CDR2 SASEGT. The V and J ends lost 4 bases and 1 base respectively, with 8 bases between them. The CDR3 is CASSGERSYNEQFF. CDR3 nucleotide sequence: TGTGCCAGCAGTGGAGAGCGTTCCTACAATGAGCAGTTCTTC.

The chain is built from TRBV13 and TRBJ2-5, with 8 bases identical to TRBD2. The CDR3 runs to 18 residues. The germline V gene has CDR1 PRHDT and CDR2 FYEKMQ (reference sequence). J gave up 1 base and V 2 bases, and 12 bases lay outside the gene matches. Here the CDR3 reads CASSLNSRRRGGQETQYF. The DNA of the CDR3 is TGTGCCAGCAGCTTAAATAGCAGGCGACGGGGGGGCCAAGAGACCCAGTACTTC.

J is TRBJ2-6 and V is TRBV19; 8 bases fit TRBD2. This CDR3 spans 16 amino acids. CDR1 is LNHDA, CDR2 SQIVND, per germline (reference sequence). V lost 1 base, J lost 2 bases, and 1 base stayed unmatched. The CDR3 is CASSIVRGAGANVLTF. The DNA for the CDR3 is TGTGCCAGTAGTATAGTGCGGGGGGCTGGGGCCAACGTCCTGACTTTC.

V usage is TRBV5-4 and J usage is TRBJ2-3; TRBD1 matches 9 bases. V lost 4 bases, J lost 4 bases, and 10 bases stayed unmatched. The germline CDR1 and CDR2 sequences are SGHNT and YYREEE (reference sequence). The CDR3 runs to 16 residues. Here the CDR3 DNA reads TGTGCCAGCAGCCCGGGACAGGGCAGAGCGGCAGATACGCAGTATTTT. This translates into CASSPGQGRAADTQYF.

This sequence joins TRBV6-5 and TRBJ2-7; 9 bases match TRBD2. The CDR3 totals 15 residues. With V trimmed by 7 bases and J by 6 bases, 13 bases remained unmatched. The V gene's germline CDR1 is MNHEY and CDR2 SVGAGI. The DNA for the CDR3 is TGTGCCAGCACCCCCTCCGCGGGAGGGCCGGCCGAGCAGTACTTC. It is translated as CASTPSAGGPAEQYF.

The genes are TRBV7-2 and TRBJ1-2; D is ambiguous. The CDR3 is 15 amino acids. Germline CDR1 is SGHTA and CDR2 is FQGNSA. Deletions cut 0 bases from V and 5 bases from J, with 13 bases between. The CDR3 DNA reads TGTGCCAGCAGCTTAGCGGACTCTCATCTTTATGGCTACACCTTC. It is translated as CASSLADSHLYGYTF.

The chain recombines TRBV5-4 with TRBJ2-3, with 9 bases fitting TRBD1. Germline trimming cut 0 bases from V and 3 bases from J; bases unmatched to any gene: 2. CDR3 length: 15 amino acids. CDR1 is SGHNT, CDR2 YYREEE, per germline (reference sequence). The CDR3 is CASSLDRGRTDTQYF. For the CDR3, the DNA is TGTGCCAGCAGCTTGGACAGGGGGCGTACAGATACGCAGTATTTT.

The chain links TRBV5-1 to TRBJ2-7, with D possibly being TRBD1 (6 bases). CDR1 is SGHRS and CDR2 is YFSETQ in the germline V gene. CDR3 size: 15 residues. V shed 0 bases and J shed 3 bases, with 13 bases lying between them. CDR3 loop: CASSLAQGHNYEQYF. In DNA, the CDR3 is TGCGCCAGCAGCTTGGCGCAGGGACATAACTACGAGCAGTACTTC.

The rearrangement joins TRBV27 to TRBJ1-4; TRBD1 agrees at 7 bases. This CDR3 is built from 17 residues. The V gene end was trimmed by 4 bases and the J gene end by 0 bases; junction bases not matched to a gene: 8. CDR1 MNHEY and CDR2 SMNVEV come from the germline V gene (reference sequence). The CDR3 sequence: CASSSTGLPPTNEKLFF. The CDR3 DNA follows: TGTGCCAGCAGTTCGACAGGGCTTCCTCCAACTAATGAAAAACTGTTTTTT.

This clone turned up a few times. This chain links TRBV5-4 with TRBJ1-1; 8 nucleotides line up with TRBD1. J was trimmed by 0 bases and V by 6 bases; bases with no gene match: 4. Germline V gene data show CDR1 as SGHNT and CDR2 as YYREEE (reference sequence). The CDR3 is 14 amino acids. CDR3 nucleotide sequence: TGTGCCAGCACGGACAGGGAATTGAACACTGAAGCTTTCTTT. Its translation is CASTDRELNTEAFF.

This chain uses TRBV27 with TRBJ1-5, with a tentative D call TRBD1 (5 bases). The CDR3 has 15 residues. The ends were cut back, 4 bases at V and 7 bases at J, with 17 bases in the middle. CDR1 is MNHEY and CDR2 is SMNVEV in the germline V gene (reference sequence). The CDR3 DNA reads TGTGCCAGCAGTTCCCGCGGGGGGGGTGGGCAGCCCCAGCATTTT. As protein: CASSSRGGGGQPQHF.

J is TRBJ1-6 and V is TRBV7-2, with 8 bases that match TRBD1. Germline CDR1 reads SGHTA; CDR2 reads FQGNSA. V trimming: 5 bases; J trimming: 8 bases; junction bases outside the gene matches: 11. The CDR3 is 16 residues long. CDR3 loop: CASSIGQGILHSPLHF. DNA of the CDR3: TGTGCCAGCAGCATCGGACAGGGCATTTTGCATTCACCCCTCCACTTT. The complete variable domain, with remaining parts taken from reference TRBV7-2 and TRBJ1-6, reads GAGVSQSPSNKVTEKGKDVELRCDPISGHTALYWYRQSLGQGLEFLIYFQGNSAPDKSGLPSDRFSAERTGGSVSTLTIQRTQQEDSAVYLCASSIGQGILHSPLHFGNGTRLTVT.

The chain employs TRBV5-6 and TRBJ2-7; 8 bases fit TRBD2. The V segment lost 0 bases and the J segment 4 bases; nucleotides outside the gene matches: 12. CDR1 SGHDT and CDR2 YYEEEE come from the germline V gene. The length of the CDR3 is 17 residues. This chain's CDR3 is CASSLAGSGDASYEQYF. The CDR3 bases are TGTGCCAGCAGCTTGGCAGGTAGCGGGGACGCCAGTTACGAGCAGTACTTC.

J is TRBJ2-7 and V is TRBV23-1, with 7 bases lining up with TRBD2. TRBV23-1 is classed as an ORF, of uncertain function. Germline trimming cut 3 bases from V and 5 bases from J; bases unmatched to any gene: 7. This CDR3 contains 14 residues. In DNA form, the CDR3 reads TGCGCCAGCAGTCAGGGCGGGAGAGCCCACGAGCAGTACTTC. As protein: CASSQGGRAHEQYF.

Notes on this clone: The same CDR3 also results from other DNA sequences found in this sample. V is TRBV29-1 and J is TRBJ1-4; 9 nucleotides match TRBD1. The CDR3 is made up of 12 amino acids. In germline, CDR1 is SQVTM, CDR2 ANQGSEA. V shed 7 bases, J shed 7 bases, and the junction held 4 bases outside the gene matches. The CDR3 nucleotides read TGCAGCGCCGGACAGGGGAGTGAAAAACTGTTTTTT. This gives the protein CSAGQGSEKLFF.